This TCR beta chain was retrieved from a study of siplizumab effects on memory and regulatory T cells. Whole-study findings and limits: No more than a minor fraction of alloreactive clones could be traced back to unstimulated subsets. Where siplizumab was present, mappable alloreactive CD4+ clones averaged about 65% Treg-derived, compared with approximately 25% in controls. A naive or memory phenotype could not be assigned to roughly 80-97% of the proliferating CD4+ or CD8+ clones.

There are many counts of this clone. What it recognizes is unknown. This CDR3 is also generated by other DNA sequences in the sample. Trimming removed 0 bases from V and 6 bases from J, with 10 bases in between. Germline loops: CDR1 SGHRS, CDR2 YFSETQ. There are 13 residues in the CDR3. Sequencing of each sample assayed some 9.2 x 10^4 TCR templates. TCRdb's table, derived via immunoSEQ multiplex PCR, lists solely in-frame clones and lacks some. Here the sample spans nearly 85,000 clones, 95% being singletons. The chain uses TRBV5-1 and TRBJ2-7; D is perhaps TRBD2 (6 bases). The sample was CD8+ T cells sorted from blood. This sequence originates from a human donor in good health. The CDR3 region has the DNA TGCGCCAGCAGCTTGGGACTAGAAGGCGAGCAGTACTTC. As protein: CASSLGLEGEQYF.